The entry that follows covers one TCR beta chain sequence. The record originates from a study of T cell changes during pregnancy in multiple sclerosis. Measured with immunoSEQ multiplex PCR; TCRdb has only the in-frame clones, and not every one. This sample has tens of thousands of clones, with 90% to 95% found just once. CDR3 length: 12 residues. V was cut by 1 base and J by 5 bases, with 5 bases left in between. CDR1 is LNHNV and CDR2 is YYDKDF in the germline V gene (reference sequence). The receptor comes from a female donor in good health, enrolled as a control in a pregnancy study. The sequencing used peripheral blood, collected in the second trimester of pregnancy. This chain links TRBV15 with TRBJ2-5; D is uncertain. CDR3 sequence (DNA): TGTGCCACCAGCAGAGCGCAGGAGACCCAGTACTTC. It is translated as CATSRAQETQYF.